This entry concerns a single T cell receptor beta chain. A few counts support this clone. Its antigen has not been determined. No much larger clone exists at a distance of one base, and base qualities are not known. Donors were healthy HIV-negative adults with no recently reported acute infections or vaccinations. All donors were Caucasian adults living in Nashville, Tennessee, USA. CD4+ T cells were enriched by magnetic negative selection, after which naive cells were positively selected on CD45RA and the negative fraction was taken as the memory subset. Blood was collected by leukapheresis, and PBMCs were isolated by Ficoll-Histopaque density gradient centrifugation and then cryopreserved in liquid nitrogen vapor phase. Analytical flow cytometry was used to check the purity and quantity of every magnetically sorted T cell population. Genomic DNA was isolated from every sorted fraction and measured by UV absorbance on a Nanodrop 2000c.

This sample is part of a study of shared clonotypes between healthy human individuals (TCRdb year 2020). For the study in its entirety: A couple of women and three men aged 18 to 49 years were included in the cohort. For each donor, CD4 naive and CD4 memory were each run on three plates, CD8 naive on two plates, and CD8 memory on one plate. To estimate repertoire size and how much clonotypes are shared between individuals, the study performed deep sequencing of blood TCR repertoires from about 5 healthy adults. To increase sequencing depth and limit assay-specific biases, TCR repertoire library preparation and sequencing were carried out by different laboratories using diverse techniques. Leukapheresis yielded between about 0.8 and 8.9 billion PBMCs per donor. Points the paper makes about the study in general: Compared with non-shared clonotypes, the clonotypes found in all four sorted-subset donors had higher generation probabilities. Rarefaction of sorted-subset datasets indicated incomplete sequencing despite the large sequencing depth. Naive subsets generally had larger estimated clonotype richness than memory subsets. The small number of donors limited the genetic and exposure-history diversity represented. Sampling was restricted to blood, and TCR repertoires in tissues likely differ from the TCR repertoires found in blood. Across a few donors, 4.5% to 6.5% of naive CD4, roughly 3.5% of naive CD8, under 2.5% of memory CD4, and roughly 0.4% of memory CD8 clonotypes were shared. Based on pairwise subsampling, the degree of clonotype sharing among donors was expected to be affected by sequencing depth.

Using the deep immunoSEQ assay, multiplex PCR amplified TCR CDR3 regions from genomic DNA. Extracted genomic DNA from each cell subset was distributed evenly across all wells of several immunoSEQ 96-well plates, and each plate was treated as a replicate. For sorted subsets, each replicate PCR was loaded with about 200 ng genomic DNA, equivalent to 30,000 or so T cell genomes. Purified libraries were measured with a Qubit 3.0 fluorometer, size-checked on a Bioanalyzer 2100, and measured again with the KAPA Library Quantification kit. Every immunoSEQ 96-well plate was sequenced on a separate single-read 150-cycle Illumina NextSeq 550 flow cell. As for the original processing: Because the immunoSEQ output held only junctional sequences and lacked quality scores, the filtering could not match the filtering applied to full-length reads. Sequences were annotated with PyIR, a Python wrapper for IgBLAST v1.9, and V/J genes and CDR3 were assigned using IMGT germline references. Reads with weak V/J assignments (E-value above 1e-6), missing CDR3, stop codons, out-of-frame junctions, or ambiguous translated residues were removed. V3J clonotypes were defined by identical inferred V gene, J gene, and CDR3 amino acid sequence. To compute the percentage overlap between repertoires, the number of shared unique clonotypes was divided by the size of the smaller repertoire. Three approaches were used to assess repertoire richness: RTK rarefaction, the Chao1 estimator, and Recon v2.1 estimates of unobserved clonotypes. OLGA was used to compute generation probabilities for all TCRbeta clonotypes that the gDNA method yielded from a few donors. Held by TCRdb, this immuneACCESS table contains in-frame sequences only and omits some clones. Under half of the omission traces to an unresolved V gene where checked; the cause of the rest is unknown. The V and J calls and clone size come from that table; D and trimming were worked out from the DNA. Recorded for this sample are some 1 million clones; 65% to 80% of them occurred a single time. Jointly, the top ten make up 1.4% of the sample.

Sequencing input: memory CD4+ T cells sorted from blood. The meaning of the sample's cell subset or site label: CD45RA-negative fraction. This TCR derives from a man younger than 30 in good health.

The nucleotide sequence reads TGTGCCAGCAGCTTAGGTCGGACGGGAAACACTGAAGCTTTCTTT. Translated, this gives CASSLGRTGNTEAFF. The V gene is TRBV7-9 and the J gene is TRBJ1-1, with the D gene too uncertain to name. Including cysteine and phenylalanine, the CDR3 has 15 amino acids. Only the CDR3 region is kept as DNA, spanning 45 bases read in frame from base 1. From the germline V gene (reference sequence), CDR1 is SEHNR and CDR2 is FQNEAQ. The junction carries 11 bases between V and J, which are trimmed by 1 base and 2 bases respectively.